The 3 T cell receptor beta chains reported below all come from one sample, sequenced in a study of T-cell memory formation after mild COVID-19. TCRdb reprocessed the 5' RACE reads with MiXCR, giving one entry per CDR3 protein. In the table there are roughly 200,000 distinct CDR3 sequences, approximately 20% of which are singletons. The specimen sequenced was PBMCs or a T cell subset sorted from them (not recorded which). These receptors were taken from an adult woman who had mild COVID-19 (a few samples of this study predate the infection). Cell type and time point are not known.

The chain employs TRBV10-3 and TRBJ2-1; maybe TRBD2 (6 bases). CDR1 and CDR2 (germline): ENHRY, SYGVKD. CDR3 length equals 15 residues. Trimming removed 2 bases at V and 10 bases at J, with 18 bases between. DNA for the CDR3: TGTGCCATCAGTGAGACGGGAGAACTGGGCGGGGAGCAGTTCTTC. It specifies CAISETGELGGEQFF.

This clonotype was counted a few times. V gene TRBV4-2 combines with J gene TRBJ2-7, with TRBD1 identical over 10 bases. J lost 0 bases, V lost 3 bases, and 2 bases had no gene match. Germline assignment: CDR1 LGHNA and CDR2 YNFKEQ. The CDR3 totals 15 residues. CDR3 sequence reads: CASSQTGGASYEQYF. CDR3 bases: TGTGCCAGCAGCCAGACAGGGGGCGCCTCCTACGAGCAGTACTTC.

This clonotype came up a few times. V is TRBV12-3 or TRBV12-4 and J is TRBJ1-2; D not certain. This CDR3 region has 18 residues. The V end was cut by 8 bases, the J end by 0 bases, with 25 bases between. CDR3 sequence reads: CASGGGVAAYITNYGYTF. DNA of the CDR3: TGTGCCAGCGGAGGTGGGGTCGCAGCATACATAACTAACTATGGCTACACCTTC.